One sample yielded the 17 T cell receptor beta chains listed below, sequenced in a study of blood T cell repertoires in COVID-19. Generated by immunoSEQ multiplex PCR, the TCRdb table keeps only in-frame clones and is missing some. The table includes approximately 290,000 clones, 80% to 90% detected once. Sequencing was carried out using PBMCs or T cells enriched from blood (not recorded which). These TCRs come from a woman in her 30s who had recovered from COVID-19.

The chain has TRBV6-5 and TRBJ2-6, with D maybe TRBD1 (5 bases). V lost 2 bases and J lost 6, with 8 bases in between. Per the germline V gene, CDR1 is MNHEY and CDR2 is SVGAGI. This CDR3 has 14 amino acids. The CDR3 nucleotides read TGTGCCAGCAGTTACAGGGGCGAGGCCAACGTCCTGACTTTC. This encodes CASSYRGEANVLTF.

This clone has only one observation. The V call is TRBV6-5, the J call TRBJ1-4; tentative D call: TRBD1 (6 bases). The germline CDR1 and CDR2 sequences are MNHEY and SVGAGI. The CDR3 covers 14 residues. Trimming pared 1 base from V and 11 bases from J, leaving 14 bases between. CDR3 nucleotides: TGTGCCAGCAGTTACTATTTTCCAGGGGAGAAACTGTTTTTT. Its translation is CASSYYFPGEKLFF.

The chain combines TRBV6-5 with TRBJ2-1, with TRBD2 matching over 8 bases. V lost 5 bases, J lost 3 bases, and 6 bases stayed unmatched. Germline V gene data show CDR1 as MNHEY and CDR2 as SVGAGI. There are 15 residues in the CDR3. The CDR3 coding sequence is TGTGCCAGCAGTCAACTAGCGGACTTCTACAATGAGCAGTTCTTC. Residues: CASSQLADFYNEQFF.

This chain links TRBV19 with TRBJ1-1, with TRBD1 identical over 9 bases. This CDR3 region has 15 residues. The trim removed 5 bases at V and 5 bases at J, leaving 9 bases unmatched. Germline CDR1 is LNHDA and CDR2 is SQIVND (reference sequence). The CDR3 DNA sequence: TGTGCCAGTAGTTATGTGACAGGGGGAGGGACTGAAGCTTTCTTT. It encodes CASSYVTGGGTEAFF.

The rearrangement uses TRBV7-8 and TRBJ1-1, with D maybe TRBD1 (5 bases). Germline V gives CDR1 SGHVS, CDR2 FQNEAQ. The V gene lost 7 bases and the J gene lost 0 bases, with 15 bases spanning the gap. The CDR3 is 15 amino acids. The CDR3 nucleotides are TGTGCCAGCACCCCCATAGGGGTGCTGAACACTGAAGCTTTCTTT. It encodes CASTPIGVLNTEAFF.

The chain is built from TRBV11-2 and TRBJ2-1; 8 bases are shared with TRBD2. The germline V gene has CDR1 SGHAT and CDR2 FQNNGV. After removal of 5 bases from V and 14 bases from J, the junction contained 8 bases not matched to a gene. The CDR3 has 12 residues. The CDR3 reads CASSLTGLEEFF. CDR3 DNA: TGTGCCAGCAGCCTGACGGGACTAGAGGAGTTCTTC.

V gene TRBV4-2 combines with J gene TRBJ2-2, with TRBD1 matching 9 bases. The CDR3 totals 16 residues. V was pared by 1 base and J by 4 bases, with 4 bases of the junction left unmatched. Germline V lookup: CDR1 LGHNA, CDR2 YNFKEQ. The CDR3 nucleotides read TGTGCCAGCAGCCAAGTCACAGGGGGCTTCACCGGGGAGCTGTTTTTT. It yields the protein CASSQVTGGFTGELFF.

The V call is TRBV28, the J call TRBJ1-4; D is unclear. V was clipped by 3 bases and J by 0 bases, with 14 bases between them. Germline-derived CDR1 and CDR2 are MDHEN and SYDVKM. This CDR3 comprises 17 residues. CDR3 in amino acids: CASSFRSPPATNEKLFF. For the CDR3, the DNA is TGTGCCAGCAGTTTCAGGTCTCCCCCCGCAACTAATGAAAAACTGTTTTTT. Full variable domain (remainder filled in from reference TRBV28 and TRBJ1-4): DVKVTQSSRYLVKRTGEKVFLECVQDMDHENMFWYRQDPGLGLRLIYFSYDVKMKEKGDIPEGYSVSREKKERFSLILESASTNQTSMYLCASSFRSPPATNEKLFFGSGTQLSVL.

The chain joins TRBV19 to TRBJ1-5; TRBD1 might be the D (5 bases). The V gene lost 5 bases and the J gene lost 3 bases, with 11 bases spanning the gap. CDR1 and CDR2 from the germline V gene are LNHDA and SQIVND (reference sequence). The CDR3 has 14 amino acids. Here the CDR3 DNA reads TGTGCCAGTAGTCAGGGCCCATTCAATCAGCCCCAGCATTTT. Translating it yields CASSQGPFNQPQHF. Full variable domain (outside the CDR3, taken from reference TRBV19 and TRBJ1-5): DGGITQSPKYLFRKEGQNVTLSCEQNLNHDAMYWYRQDPGQGLRLIYYSQIVNDFQKGDIAEGYSVSREKKESFPLTVTSAQKNPTAFYLCASSQGPFNQPQHFGDGTRLSIL.

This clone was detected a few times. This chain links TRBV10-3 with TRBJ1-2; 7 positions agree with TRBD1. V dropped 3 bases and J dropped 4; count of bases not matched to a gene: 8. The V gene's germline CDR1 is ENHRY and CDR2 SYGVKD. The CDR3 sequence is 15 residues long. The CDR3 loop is CAISDYRGIGYGYTF. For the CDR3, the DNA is TGTGCCATCAGTGACTACAGGGGAATAGGCTATGGCTACACCTTC.

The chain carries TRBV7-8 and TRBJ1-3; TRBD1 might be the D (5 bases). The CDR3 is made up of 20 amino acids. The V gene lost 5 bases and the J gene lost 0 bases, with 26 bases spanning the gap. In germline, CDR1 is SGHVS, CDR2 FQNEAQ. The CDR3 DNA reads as TGTGCCAGCAGCCTTACTCTTCCGGGACTAAAATCTGTCTCTGGAAACACCATATATTTT. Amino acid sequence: CASSLTLPGLKSVSGNTIYF.

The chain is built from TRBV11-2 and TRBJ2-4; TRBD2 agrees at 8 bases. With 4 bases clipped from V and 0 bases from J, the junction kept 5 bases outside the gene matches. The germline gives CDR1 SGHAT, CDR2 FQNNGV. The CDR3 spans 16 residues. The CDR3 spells CASSSGLAQAKNIQYF. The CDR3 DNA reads TGTGCCAGCAGCTCTGGACTAGCTCAAGCCAAAAACATTCAGTACTTC.

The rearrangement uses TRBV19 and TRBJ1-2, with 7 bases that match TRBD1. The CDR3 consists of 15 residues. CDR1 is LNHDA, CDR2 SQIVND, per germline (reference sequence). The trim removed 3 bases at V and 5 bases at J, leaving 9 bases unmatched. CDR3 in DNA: TGTGCCAGTAGTATGGAGAGGGGGCGATGGTATGGCTACACCTTC. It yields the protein CASSMERGRWYGYTF.

The CDR3 coding sequence is TGTGCCAGTAGTATTAATTTGCCGGGACACCCATCCTACGAGCAGTACTTC. The encoded protein is CASSINLPGHPSYEQYF. V gene TRBV19 combines with J gene TRBJ2-7; D might be TRBD1 (6 bases). Deletions cut 3 bases from V and 1 base from J, with 19 bases between. Germline V CDR1 and CDR2: LNHDA, SQIVND (reference sequence). The CDR3 totals 17 residues.

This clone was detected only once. The CDR3, as DNA: TGTGCCAGCCCCCCCGCTAGCGGGGGGGCAAGAGATACGCAGTATTTT. It translates to CASPPASGGARDTQYF. This sequence joins TRBV7-9 and TRBJ2-3, with TRBD2 identical over 12 bases. Germline loops: CDR1 SEHNR, CDR2 FQNEAQ (reference sequence). V gave up 8 bases and J gave up 5 bases; unmatched junction bases: 11. The CDR3 sequence is 16 residues long.

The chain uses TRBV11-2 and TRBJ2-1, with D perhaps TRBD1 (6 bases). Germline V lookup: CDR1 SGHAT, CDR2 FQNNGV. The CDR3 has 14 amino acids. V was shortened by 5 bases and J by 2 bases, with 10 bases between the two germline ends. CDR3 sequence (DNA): TGTGCCAGCAGCCGGACAGTCGCCTACAATGAGCAGTTCTTC. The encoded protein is CASSRTVAYNEQFF.

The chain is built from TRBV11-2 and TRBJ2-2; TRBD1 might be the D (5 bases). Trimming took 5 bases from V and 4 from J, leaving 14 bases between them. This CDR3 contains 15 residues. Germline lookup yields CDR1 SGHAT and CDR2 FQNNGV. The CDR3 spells CASSVGHLGTGELFF. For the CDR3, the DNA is TGTGCCAGCAGCGTAGGACATCTTGGCACCGGGGAGCTGTTTTTT.